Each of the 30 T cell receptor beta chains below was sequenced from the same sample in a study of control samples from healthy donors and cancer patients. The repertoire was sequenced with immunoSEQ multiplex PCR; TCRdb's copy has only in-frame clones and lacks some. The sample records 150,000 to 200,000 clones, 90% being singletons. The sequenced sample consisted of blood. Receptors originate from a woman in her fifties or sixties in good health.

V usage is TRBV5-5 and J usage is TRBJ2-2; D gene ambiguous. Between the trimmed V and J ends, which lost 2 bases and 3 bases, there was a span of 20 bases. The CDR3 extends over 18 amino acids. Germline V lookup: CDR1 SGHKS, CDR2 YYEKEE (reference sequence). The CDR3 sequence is CASSFGRARGEDTGELFF. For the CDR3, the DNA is TGTGCCAGCAGCTTCGGCCGGGCGAGAGGTGAGGACACCGGGGAGCTGTTTTTT.

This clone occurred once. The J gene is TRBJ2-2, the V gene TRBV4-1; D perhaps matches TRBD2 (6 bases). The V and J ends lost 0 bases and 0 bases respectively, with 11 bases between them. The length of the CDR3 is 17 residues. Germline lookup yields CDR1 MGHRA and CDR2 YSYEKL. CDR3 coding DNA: TGCGCCAGCAGCCAAGACCCTAGCGCAACGAACACCGGGGAGCTGTTTTTT. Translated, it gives CASSQDPSATNTGELFF.

Written as DNA, the CDR3 is TGTGCCAGCCAGAAGCAGGGACGGCTAAATTCACCCCTCCACTTT. Translating gives CASQKQGRLNSPLHF. The rearrangement links TRBV6-5 to TRBJ1-6, with a tentative D call TRBD1 (5 bases). V was trimmed by 8 bases and J by 7 bases, leaving 18 bases between them. CDR3 length equals 15 residues. From germline, CDR1 is MNHEY and CDR2 SVGAGI.

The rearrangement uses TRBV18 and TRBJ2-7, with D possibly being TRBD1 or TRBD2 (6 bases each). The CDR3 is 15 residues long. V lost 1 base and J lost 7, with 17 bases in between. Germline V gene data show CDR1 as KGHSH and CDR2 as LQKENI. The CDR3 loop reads CASSPLGSGASEQYF. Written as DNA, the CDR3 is TGTGCCAGCTCACCACTCGGTTCGGGGGCAAGTGAGCAGTACTTC.

CDR3 region: CAISGQSSNQPQHF. CDR3 sequence (DNA): TGTGCCATCAGCGGACAGTCGAGCAATCAGCCCCAGCATTTT. The chain is built from TRBV10-3 and TRBJ1-5, with D possibly matching TRBD1 (6 bases). The CDR3 totals 14 residues. Trimming cost V 6 bases and J 1 base, with 10 bases left between them. Germline CDR1 ENHRY, CDR2 SYGVKD.

This chain's CDR3 is CASSRTLRIQYF. The CDR3 region has the DNA TGTGCCAGCAGCCGGACCTTACGGATTCAGTACTTC. The chain combines TRBV12-3 or TRBV12-4 with TRBJ2-4; D uncertain. Between the trimmed V and J ends, which lost 6 bases and 10 bases, there was a span of 13 bases. This CDR3 has 12 amino acids.

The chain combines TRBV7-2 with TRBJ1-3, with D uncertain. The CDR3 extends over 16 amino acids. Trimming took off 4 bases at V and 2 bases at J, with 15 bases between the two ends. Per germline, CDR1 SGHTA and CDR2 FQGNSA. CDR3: CASSSDRAGPGNTIYF. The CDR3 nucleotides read TGTGCCAGCAGCTCGGATCGGGCAGGTCCTGGAAACACCATATATTTT.

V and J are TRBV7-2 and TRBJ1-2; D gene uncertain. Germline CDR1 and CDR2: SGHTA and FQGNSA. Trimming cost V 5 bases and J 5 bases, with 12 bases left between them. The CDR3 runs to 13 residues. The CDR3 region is CASSPSGLYGYTF. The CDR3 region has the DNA TGTGCCAGCAGCCCGTCCGGGTTATATGGCTACACCTTC. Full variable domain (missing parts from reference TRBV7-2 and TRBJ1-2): GAGVSQSPSNKVTEKGKDVELRCDPISGHTALYWYRQSLGQGLEFLIYFQGNSAPDKSGLPSDRFSAERTGGSVSTLTIQRTQQEDSAVYLCASSPSGLYGYTFGSGTRLTVV.

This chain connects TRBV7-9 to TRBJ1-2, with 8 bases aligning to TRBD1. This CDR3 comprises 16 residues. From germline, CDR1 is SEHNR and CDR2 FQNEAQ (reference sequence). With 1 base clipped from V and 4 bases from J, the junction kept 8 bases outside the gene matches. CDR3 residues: CASSLETGERLYGYTF. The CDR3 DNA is TGTGCCAGCAGCTTAGAGACAGGGGAGCGCCTCTATGGCTACACCTTC.

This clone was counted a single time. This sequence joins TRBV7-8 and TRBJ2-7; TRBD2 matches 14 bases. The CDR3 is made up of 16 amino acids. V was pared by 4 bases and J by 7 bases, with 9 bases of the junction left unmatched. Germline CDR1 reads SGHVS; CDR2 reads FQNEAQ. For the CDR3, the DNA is TGTGCCAGCAGCTCCCGAAGACTAGCGGGAGGGGGGGAGCAGTACTTC. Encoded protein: CASSSRRLAGGGEQYF. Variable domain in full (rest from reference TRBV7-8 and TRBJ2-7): GAGVSQSPRYKVAKRGQDVALRCDPISGHVSLFWYQQALGQGPEFLTYFQNEAQLDKSGLPSDRFFAERPEGSVSTLKIQRTQQEDSAVYLCASSSRRLAGGGEQYFGPGTRLTVT.

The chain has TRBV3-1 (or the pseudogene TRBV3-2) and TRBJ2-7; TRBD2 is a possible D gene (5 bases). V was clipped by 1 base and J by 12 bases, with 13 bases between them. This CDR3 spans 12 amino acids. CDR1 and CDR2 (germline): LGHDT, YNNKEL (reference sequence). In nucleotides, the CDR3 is TGTGCCAGCAGCCAAGGCCGGGAAACTTGGTACTTC. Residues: CASSQGRETWYF.

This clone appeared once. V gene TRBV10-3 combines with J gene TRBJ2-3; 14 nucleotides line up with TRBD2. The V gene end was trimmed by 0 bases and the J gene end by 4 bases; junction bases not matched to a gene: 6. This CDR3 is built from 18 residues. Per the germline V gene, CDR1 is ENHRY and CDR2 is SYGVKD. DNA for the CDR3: TGTGCCATCAGTGAGTCGGGGACTAGCGGGAGTTTTGCAGATACGCAGTATTTT. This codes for CAISESGTSGSFADTQYF.

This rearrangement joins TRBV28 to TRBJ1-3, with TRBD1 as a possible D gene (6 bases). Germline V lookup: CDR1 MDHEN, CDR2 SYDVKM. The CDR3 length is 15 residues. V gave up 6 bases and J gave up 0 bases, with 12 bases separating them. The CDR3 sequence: CASREQGLSGNTIYF. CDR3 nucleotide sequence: TGTGCCAGCAGGGAACAGGGCCTCTCTGGAAACACCATATATTTT.

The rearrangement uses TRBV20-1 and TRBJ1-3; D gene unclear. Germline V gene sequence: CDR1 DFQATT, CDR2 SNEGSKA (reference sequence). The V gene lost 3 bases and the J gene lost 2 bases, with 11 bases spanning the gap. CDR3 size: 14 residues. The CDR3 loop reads CSASQPAAGNTIYF. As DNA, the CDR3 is TGCAGTGCTAGTCAGCCCGCAGCTGGAAACACCATATATTTT.

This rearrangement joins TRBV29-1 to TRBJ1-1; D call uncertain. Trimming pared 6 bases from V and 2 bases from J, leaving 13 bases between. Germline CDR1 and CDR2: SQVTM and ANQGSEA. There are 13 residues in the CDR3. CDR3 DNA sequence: TGCAGCGTCCAACACGGAGGTAACACTGAAGCTTTCTTT. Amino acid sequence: CSVQHGGNTEAFF.

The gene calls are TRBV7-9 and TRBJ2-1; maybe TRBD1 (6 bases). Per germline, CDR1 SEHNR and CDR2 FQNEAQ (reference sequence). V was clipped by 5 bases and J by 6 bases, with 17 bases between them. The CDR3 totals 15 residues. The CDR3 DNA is TGTGCCAGCAGCCAATCTGGTCCGGACAGCAATGAGCAGTTCTTC. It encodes CASSQSGPDSNEQFF.

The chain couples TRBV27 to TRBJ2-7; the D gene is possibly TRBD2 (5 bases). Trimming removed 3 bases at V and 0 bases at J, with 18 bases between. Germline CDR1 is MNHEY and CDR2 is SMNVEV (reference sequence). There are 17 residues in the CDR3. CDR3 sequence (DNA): TGTGCCAGCAGTTTTTTAGGAGCGTCGCGGGCCTCCTACGAGCAGTACTTC. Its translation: CASSFLGASRASYEQYF.

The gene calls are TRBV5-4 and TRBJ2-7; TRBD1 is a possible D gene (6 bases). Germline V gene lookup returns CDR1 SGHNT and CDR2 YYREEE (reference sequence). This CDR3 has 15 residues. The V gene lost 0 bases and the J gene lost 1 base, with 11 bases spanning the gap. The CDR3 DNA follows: TGTGCCAGCAGCTTGGCAGGGGCCTCATCCTACGAGCAGTACTTC. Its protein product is CASSLAGASSYEQYF.

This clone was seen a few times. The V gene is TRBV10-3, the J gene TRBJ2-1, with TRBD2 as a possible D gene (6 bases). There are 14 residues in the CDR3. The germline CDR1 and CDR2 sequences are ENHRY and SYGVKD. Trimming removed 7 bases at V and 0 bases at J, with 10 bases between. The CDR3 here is CAITRGFSYNEQFF. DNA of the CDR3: TGTGCCATCACGCGGGGATTCTCCTACAATGAGCAGTTCTTC.

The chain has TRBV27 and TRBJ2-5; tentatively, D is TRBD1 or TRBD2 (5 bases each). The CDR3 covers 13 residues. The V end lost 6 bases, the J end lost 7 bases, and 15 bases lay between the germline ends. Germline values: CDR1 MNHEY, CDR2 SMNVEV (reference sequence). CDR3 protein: CASRPRDGGTQYF. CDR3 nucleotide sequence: TGTGCCAGCAGACCTAGGGATGGGGGGACCCAGTACTTC.

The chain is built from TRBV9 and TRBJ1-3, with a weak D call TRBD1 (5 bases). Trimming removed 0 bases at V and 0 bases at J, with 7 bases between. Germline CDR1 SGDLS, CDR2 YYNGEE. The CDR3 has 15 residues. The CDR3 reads CASSVGGNSGNTIYF. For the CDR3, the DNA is TGTGCCAGCAGCGTAGGGGGGAACTCTGGAAACACCATATATTTT.

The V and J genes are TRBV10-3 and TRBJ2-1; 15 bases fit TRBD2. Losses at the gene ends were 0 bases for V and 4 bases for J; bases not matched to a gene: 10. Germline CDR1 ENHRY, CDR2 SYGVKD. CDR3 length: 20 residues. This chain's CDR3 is CAISESMLGLAGGGYNEQFF. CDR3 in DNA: TGTGCCATCAGTGAGTCGATGTTGGGACTAGCGGGAGGAGGGTACAATGAGCAGTTCTTC.

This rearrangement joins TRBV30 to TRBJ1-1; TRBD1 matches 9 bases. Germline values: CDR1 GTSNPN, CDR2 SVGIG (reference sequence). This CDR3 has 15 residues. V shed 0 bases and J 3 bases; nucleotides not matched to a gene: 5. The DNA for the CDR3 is TGTGCCTGGAGTGTACTAGGACAGGGGCACACTGAAGCTTTCTTT. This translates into CAWSVLGQGHTEAFF.

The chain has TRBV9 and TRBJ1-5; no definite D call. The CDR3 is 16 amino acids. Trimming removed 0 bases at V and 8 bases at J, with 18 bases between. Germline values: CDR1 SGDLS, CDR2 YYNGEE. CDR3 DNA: TGTGCCAGCAGCGTAGACTCGAGGCACCGAGACAAGCCCCAGCATTTT. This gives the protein CASSVDSRHRDKPQHF.

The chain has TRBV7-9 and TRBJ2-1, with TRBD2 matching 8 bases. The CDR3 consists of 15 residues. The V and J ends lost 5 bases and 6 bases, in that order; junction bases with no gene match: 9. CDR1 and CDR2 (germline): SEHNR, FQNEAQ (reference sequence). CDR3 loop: CASSHTSGRGNEQFF. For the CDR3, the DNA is TGTGCCAGCAGCCATACCAGCGGGAGAGGCAATGAGCAGTTCTTC. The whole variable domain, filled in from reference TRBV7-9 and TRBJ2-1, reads DTGVSQNPRHKITKRGQNVTFRCDPISEHNRLYWYRQTLGQGPEFLTYFQNEAQLEKSRLLSDRFSAERPKGSFSTLEIQRTEQGDSAMYLCASSHTSGRGNEQFFGPGTRLTVL.

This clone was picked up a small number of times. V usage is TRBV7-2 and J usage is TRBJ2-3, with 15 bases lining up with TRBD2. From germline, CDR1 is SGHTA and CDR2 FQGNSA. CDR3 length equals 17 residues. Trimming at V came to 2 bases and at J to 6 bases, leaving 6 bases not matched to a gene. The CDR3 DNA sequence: TGTGCCAGCAGCTTAACCGGACTAGCGGGAGGGGGGGATACGCAGTATTTT. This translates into CASSLTGLAGGGDTQYF. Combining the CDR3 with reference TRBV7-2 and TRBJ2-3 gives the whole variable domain GAGVSQSPSNKVTEKGKDVELRCDPISGHTALYWYRQSLGQGLEFLIYFQGNSAPDKSGLPSDRFSAERTGGSVSTLTIQRTQQEDSAVYLCASSLTGLAGGGDTQYFGPGTRLTVL.

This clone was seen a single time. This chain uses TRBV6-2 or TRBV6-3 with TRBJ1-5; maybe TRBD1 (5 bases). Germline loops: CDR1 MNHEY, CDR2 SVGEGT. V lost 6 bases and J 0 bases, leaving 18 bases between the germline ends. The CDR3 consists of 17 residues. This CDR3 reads CASSPQPAGVSNQPQHF. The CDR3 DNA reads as TGTGCCAGCAGCCCTCAACCTGCGGGGGTTAGCAATCAGCCCCAGCATTTT.

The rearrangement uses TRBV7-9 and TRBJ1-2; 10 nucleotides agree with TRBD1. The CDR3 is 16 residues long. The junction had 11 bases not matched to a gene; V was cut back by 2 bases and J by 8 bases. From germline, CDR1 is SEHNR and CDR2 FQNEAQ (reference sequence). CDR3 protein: CASSLLARQGARGYTF. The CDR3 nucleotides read TGTGCCAGCAGCTTACTGGCGCGACAGGGGGCGCGGGGCTACACCTTC.

The DNA of the CDR3 is TGTGCCAGCAGCGTAGTTGGGCTTCGGACGAACACTGAAGCTTTCTTT. Amino acids: CASSVVGLRTNTEAFF. V and J are TRBV9 and TRBJ1-1, with D hard to call. The CDR3 runs 16 residues. Germline V gene lookup returns CDR1 SGDLS and CDR2 YYNGEE. The ends were cut back, 0 bases at V and 1 base at J, with 13 bases in the middle. Filled out from reference TRBV9 and TRBJ1-1, the complete variable domain reads DSGVTQTPKHLITATGQRVTLRCSPRSGDLSVYWYQQSLDQGLQFLIQYYNGEERAKGNILERFSAQQFPDLHSELNLSSLELGDSALYFCASSVVGLRTNTEAFFGQGTRLTVV.

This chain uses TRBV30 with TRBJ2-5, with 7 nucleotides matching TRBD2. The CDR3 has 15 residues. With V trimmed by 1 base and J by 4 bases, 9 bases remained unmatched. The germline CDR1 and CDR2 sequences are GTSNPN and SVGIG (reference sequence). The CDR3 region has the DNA TGTGCCTGGAGTGCCAGCGGGACCAGCCGAGAGACCCAGTACTTC. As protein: CAWSASGTSRETQYF.